This passage covers 26 T cell receptor beta chains from one sample sequenced in a study of Graves' ophthalmopathy and Graves' hyperthyroidism. Amplification of TCR beta CDR3 regions used RNA transcripts. First-round RT-PCR used HTBI primers; second-round multiplex PCR followed. MiXCR was run by TCRdb on the multiplex PCR reads, yielding one entry per CDR3 protein. The profile shows around 1.1 million distinct CDR3 sequences, approximately 35% of them singletons. The specimen sequenced was peripheral blood or thyroid tissue (not recorded which). The receptors were sampled from an adult man with Graves' hyperthyroidism.

The chain recombines TRBV7-2 with TRBJ1-5; tentative D call: TRBD1 (5 bases). Trimming left V 1 base short and J 9 bases short, with 13 bases between. The CDR3 totals 14 residues. CDR1 and CDR2 (germline): SGHTA, FQGNSA. The CDR3 DNA follows: TGTGCCAGCAGCTTAGAGCCCGGGGCGAGGCCCCAGCATTTT. Translation: CASSLEPGARPQHF.

This chain links TRBV9 with TRBJ1-1; D possibly corresponds to TRBD1 (5 bases). This CDR3 has 14 amino acids. The V end was cut by 5 bases, the J end by 1 base, with 12 bases between. Germline CDR1 SGDLS, CDR2 YYNGEE. CDR3 sequence (DNA): TGTGCCAGCAGGTCCGGGACCCAGAACACTGAAGCTTTCTTT. It is translated as CASRSGTQNTEAFF.

In regard to this clonotype: A clone one base away is much larger, so this may be a read error. V usage is TRBV7-9 and J usage is TRBJ2-5; D might be TRBD2 (5 bases). From germline, CDR1 is SEHNR and CDR2 FQNEAQ (reference sequence). The CDR3 is 14 residues long. The V end was cut by 3 bases, the J end by 9 bases, with 17 bases between. The DNA for the CDR3 is TGTGCCAGCAGCTTCCCGAGCCTTCAGGAGGCCCAGTACTTC. The encoded protein is CASSFPSLQEAQYF.

A word on this clonotype: Possible read error: a much larger clone is one base away. This chain connects TRBV7-2 to TRBJ1-2; D is possibly TRBD1 (5 bases). V was trimmed by 5 bases and J by 4 bases, leaving 11 bases between them. The CDR3 has 13 residues. Germline V gene lookup returns CDR1 SGHTA and CDR2 FQGNSA. CDR3 coding DNA: TGTGCCAGCAGCCAGACAGAATTCTATGGCTACACCTTC. Residues: CASSQTEFYGYTF.

The V call is TRBV29-1, the J call TRBJ1-4, with D hard to call. The V gene lost 6 bases and the J gene lost 15 bases, with 14 bases spanning the gap. The CDR3 covers 10 residues. Germline assignment: CDR1 SQVTM and CDR2 ANQGSEA. CDR3 sequence reads: CSVDHGSVFF. The DNA of the CDR3 is TGCAGCGTCGACCACGGGTCTGTGTTTTTT.

This clonotype has a handful of counts. The CDR3 reads CASRGQVMELFF. As DNA, the CDR3 is TGTGCCAGCAGGGGGCAGGTGATGGAGCTGTTTTTT. This sequence joins TRBV9 and TRBJ2-2; tentatively, D is TRBD1 (5 bases). The CDR3 loop spans 12 amino acids. Germline V lookup: CDR1 SGDLS, CDR2 YYNGEE. The V end was cut by 5 bases, the J end by 10 bases, with 12 bases between.

This sequence joins TRBV2 and TRBJ1-5, with no clear D. From germline, CDR1 is SNHLY and CDR2 FYNNEI. V dropped 5 bases and J dropped 1 base, with 12 bases sitting between them. This CDR3 has 15 residues. In DNA form, the CDR3 reads TGTGCCAGCAGTCCTAGGGAGGGAAGCAATCAGCCCCAGCATTTT. This gives the protein CASSPREGSNQPQHF. Full variable domain (rest looked up from reference TRBV2 and TRBJ1-5): EPEVTQTPSHQVTQMGQEVILRCVPISNHLYFYWYRQILGQKVEFLVSFYNNEISEKSEIFDDQFSVERPDGSNFTLKIRSTKLEDSAMYFCASSPREGSNQPQHFGDGTRLSIL.

This chain joins TRBV29-1 and TRBJ2-2; 9 nucleotides line up with TRBD1. This CDR3 has 13 amino acids. The V gene's germline CDR1 is SQVTM and CDR2 ANQGSEA. With 8 bases clipped from V and 3 bases from J, the junction kept 4 bases outside the gene matches. This chain's CDR3 is CSSWDRDTGELFF. CDR3 sequence (DNA): TGCAGCAGTTGGGACAGGGACACCGGGGAGCTGTTTTTT.

A note on this clonotype: Sequence at one end of the junction differs from germline and may be a read error. The chain carries TRBV2 and TRBJ1-5, with D perhaps TRBD1 (5 bases). The germline CDR1 and CDR2 sequences are SNHLY and FYNNEI. CDR3 length: 18 amino acids. CDR3 DNA: TGTGCCACCAGTGATTTAAGGGGTGACAGTGACAGCAATCAGCCCCAGCATTTT. Translated, it gives CATSDLRGDSDSNQPQHF.

This clonotype has a count of ten or more. The chain has TRBV29-1 and TRBJ2-7, with TRBD1 matching over 8 bases. The V segment lost 1 base and the J segment 0 bases; nucleotides outside the gene matches: 8. The CDR3 has 16 amino acids. Germline lookup yields CDR1 SQVTM and CDR2 ANQGSEA. The CDR3, as DNA: TGCAGCGTTGAAGGCGACGACAGGGGCGACTCCTACGAGCAGTACTTC. Translated, it gives CSVEGDDRGDSYEQYF.

A remark on this clonotype: A much larger clone sits a single nucleotide away, making a read error possible. V is TRBV2 and J is TRBJ1-5; 11 bases are a match to TRBD1. The germline V gene encodes CDR1 SNHLY and CDR2 FYNNEI. This CDR3 spans 15 amino acids. The CDR3 DNA follows: TGTGCCCGCAGTGGACAGGGGGCTAGCAATCAGCCCCAGCATTTT. Translated, it gives CARSGQGASNQPQHF.

There are many counts of this clonotype. The chain combines TRBV7-2 with TRBJ2-5; D unclear. The CDR3 runs 15 residues. V was trimmed by 7 bases and J by 4 bases, leaving 19 bases between them. Germline CDR1 is SGHTA and CDR2 is FQGNSA. The CDR3 loop reads CASTPQRTLGETQYF. For the CDR3, the DNA is TGTGCCAGCACCCCGCAGAGGACCCTGGGAGAGACCCAGTACTTC.

This clonotype was seen repeatedly, ten times or more. The rearrangement joins TRBV13 to TRBJ1-5; TRBD1 matches at 12 bases. V lost 5 bases, J lost 8 bases, and 7 bases stayed unmatched. Germline V lookup: CDR1 PRHDT, CDR2 FYEKMQ (reference sequence). This CDR3 is 15 amino acids long. The CDR3, as DNA: TGTGCCAGCAGCGACGGGACAGGGGGCGCGGAGCCCCAGCATTTT. Residues: CASSDGTGGAEPQHF.

This chain links TRBV7-9 with TRBJ1-6, with TRBD1 as a possible D gene (5 bases). Germline V lookup: CDR1 SEHNR, CDR2 FQNEAQ (reference sequence). CDR3 length: 17 residues. Deletions cut 1 base from V and 9 bases from J, with 19 bases between. CDR3 coding DNA: TGTGCCAGCAGCTTAGTCGTCGGGACGGGCACTCTTTCACCCCTCCACTTT. This codes for CASSLVVGTGTLSPLHF.

This clonotype was detected ten times or more. The rearrangement uses TRBV7-2 and TRBJ1-2; 12 nucleotides align to TRBD1. Germline V gene data show CDR1 as SGHTA and CDR2 as FQGNSA. The CDR3 is made up of 18 amino acids. The trim removed 4 bases at V and 3 bases at J, leaving 12 bases unmatched. CDR3 sequence (DNA): TGTGCCAGCAGCTATCAGCGGGACAGGGGGCGATCTTACTATGGCTACACCTTC. This codes for CASSYQRDRGRSYYGYTF.

Worth noting for this clonotype: A much larger clone lies one base from this, so it may be a read error. The chain uses TRBV29-1 and TRBJ1-3; D is perhaps TRBD1 (5 bases). This CDR3 region has 14 residues. Germline CDR1 SQVTM, CDR2 ANQGSEA. The CDR3 is CSVTTDLSGNTMYF. Written as DNA, the CDR3 is TGCAGCGTGACGACAGACCTATCTGGAAACACCATGTATTTT.

To note about this clonotype: A much larger clonotype is one base distant, so this may be a read error. The chain employs TRBV2 and TRBJ2-7; 9 bases are a match to TRBD1. The CDR3 runs 14 residues. Germline V gene lookup returns CDR1 SNHLY and CDR2 FYNNEI. CDR3 sequence: CASSHPDRGYEQYF. The CDR3 DNA follows: TGCGCCAGCAGCCACCCGGACAGGGGCTACGAGCAGTACTTC.

This clonotype was counted only a few times. This likely comes from a read error, as the CDR3 has no conserved phenylalanine or tryptophan at its end. V usage is TRBV29-1 and J usage is TRBJ1-2; maybe TRBD1 (5 bases). Germline lookup yields CDR1 SQVTM and CDR2 ANQGSEA. CDR3 length equals 12 residues. V was clipped by 7 bases and J by 4 bases, with 13 bases between them. CDR3 residues: CSARDGLYGYTL. The CDR3 region has the DNA TGCAGCGCAAGGGACGGCCTCTATGGCTACACCCTC.

This clonotype was counted a few times. A much bigger clone sits one base away, suggesting this may be a read error. V gene TRBV25-1 combines with J gene TRBJ2-7; no definite D call. In germline, CDR1 is MGHDK, CDR2 SYGVNS. V was pared by 2 bases and J by 6 bases, with 17 bases between. The CDR3 contains 15 residues. CDR3 coding DNA: TGTGCCAGCAGTGAACCATCCACATCCCGTGGCGAGCAGTACTTC. This sequence encodes CASSEPSTSRGEQYF.

The genes are TRBV29-1 and TRBJ2-5, with a tentative D call TRBD1 (6 bases). This CDR3 contains 12 residues. Trimming stripped 4 bases from V and 4 bases from J, with 10 bases between. Per germline, CDR1 SQVTM and CDR2 ANQGSEA. The CDR3 DNA follows: TGCAGCGTTGGATGGGGGCGAGAGACCCAGTACTTC. Translation gives CSVGWGRETQYF.

There are many counts of this clonotype. The CDR3 is CASRGQTNYGYTF. In DNA, the CDR3 is TGTGCCAGCAGGGGACAGACTAACTATGGCTACACCTTC. V is TRBV2 and J is TRBJ1-2; 7 bases fit TRBD1. Per the germline V gene, CDR1 is SNHLY and CDR2 is FYNNEI. The ends lost 6 bases at V and 0 bases at J; junction bases unmatched: 1. The CDR3 covers 13 residues.

This clonotype showed up many times. The chain couples TRBV29-1 to TRBJ2-5; TRBD1 matches at 9 bases. V shed 7 bases, J shed 4 bases, and the junction held 10 bases outside the gene matches. The length of the CDR3 is 14 residues. Germline CDR1 is SQVTM and CDR2 is ANQGSEA. CDR3: CSAQGAWLGETQYF. The CDR3 nucleotides are TGCAGCGCACAGGGGGCGTGGTTAGGAGAGACCCAGTACTTC.

The chain recombines TRBV29-1 with TRBJ1-2, with a weak D call TRBD1 (6 bases). The CDR3 has 14 amino acids. V was pared by 1 base and J by 6 bases, with 15 bases between. Germline CDR1 and CDR2: SQVTM and ANQGSEA. The DNA for the CDR3 is TGCAGCGTTGAAGCCCGGACGGGGGCGGATGGCTACACCTTC. It yields the protein CSVEARTGADGYTF.

CDR3 DNA: TGTGCCAGCAGTGAATTCCCGGGGGTGGAGAAACTGTTTTTT. This encodes CASSEFPGVEKLFF. The genes are TRBV25-1 and TRBJ1-4; D is possibly TRBD1 (5 bases). The CDR3 runs to 14 residues. V shed 1 base and J shed 11 bases, with 14 bases lying between them. The germline V gene encodes CDR1 MGHDK and CDR2 SYGVNS.

The chain joins TRBV6-5 to TRBJ2-2, with D unclear. From germline, CDR1 is MNHEY and CDR2 SVGAGI. The length of the CDR3 is 11 residues. V lost 7 bases and J lost 5, with 5 bases in between. The CDR3 sequence is CASTKTGELFF. In DNA form, the CDR3 reads TGTGCCAGCACCAAAACCGGGGAGCTGTTTTTT.

This clonotype was picked up many times. The V call is TRBV19, the J call TRBJ1-2; D may be TRBD1 (5 bases). The CDR3 covers 14 residues. The ends were cut back, 1 base at V and 3 bases at J, with 9 bases in the middle. Looked up from germline, CDR1 is LNHDA and CDR2 is SQIVND (reference sequence). DNA of the CDR3: TGTGCCAGTAGTATAGCAGGGATGGACTATGGCTACACCTTC. As protein: CASSIAGMDYGYTF.